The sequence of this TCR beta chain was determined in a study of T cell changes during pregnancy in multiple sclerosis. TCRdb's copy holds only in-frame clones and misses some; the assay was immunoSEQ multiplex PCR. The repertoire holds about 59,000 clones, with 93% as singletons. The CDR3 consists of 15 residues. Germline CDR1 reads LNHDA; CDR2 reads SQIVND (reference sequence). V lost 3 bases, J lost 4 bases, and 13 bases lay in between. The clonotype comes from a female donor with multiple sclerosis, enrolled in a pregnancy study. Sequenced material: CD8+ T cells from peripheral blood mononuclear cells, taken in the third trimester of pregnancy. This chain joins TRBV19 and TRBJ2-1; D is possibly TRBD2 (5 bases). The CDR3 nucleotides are TGTGCCAGTAGTATCTCGCTAGCCGAATACAATGAGCAGTTCTTC. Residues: CASSISLAEYNEQFF.